The 22 T cell receptor beta chains below were found in one sample sequenced in a study of identical twins. TCRdb re-called the 5' RACE reads with MiXCR, one entry per CDR3 protein. The data show more than 1.5 million distinct CDR3 sequences, around 33% seen once. Sequencing was performed on cord blood. These receptors all come from a newborn girl in good health.

The chain links TRBV28 to TRBJ2-1; D unclear. CDR1 is MDHEN and CDR2 is SYDVKM in the germline V gene. Trimming removed 10 bases at V and 2 bases at J, with 15 bases between. This CDR3 contains 14 residues. CDR3 residues: CATYPGDPYNEQFF. As DNA, the CDR3 is TGTGCCACGTACCCAGGCGACCCCTACAATGAGCAGTTCTTC.

The chain is built from TRBV25-1 and TRBJ2-1; D is unresolved. The CDR3 is made up of 15 amino acids. CDR1 is MGHDK, CDR2 SYGVNS, per germline. V was trimmed by 0 bases and J by 6 bases, leaving 12 bases between them. In nucleotides, the CDR3 is TGTGCCAGCAGTGAATATGGTCCCGGCCGCAATGAGCAGTTCTTC. Protein product: CASSEYGPGRNEQFF.

This clonotype was detected only a few times. This chain joins TRBV20-1 and TRBJ2-7; TRBD2 matches at 8 bases. The assigned J gene may be wrong: the sequence end matches TRBJ2-5 better. Germline V gene data show CDR1 as DFQATT and CDR2 as SNEGSKA (reference sequence). The length of the CDR3 is 12 residues. The chain's CDR3 is CSASGRAETQYF. The DNA of the CDR3 is TGCAGTGCTAGCGGGAGGGCCGAGACCCAGTACTTC.

This clonotype has at least ten counts. The chain links TRBV6-2 or TRBV6-3 to TRBJ2-7; 9 nucleotides agree with TRBD2. This CDR3 is built from 17 residues. Germline V gives CDR1 MNHEY, CDR2 SVGEGT. Trimming took 2 bases from V and 2 from J; bases not matched to a gene: 10. The CDR3 region has the DNA TGTGCCAGCAGTTACAAAGGGACTAGCAGACACCCCTACGAGCAGTACTTC. It yields the protein CASSYKGTSRHPYEQYF.

There are many counts of this clonotype. V gene TRBV20-1 combines with J gene TRBJ2-5; D remains ambiguous. Trimming cost V 3 bases and J 0 bases, with 5 bases left between them. This CDR3 contains 12 residues. Germline V gene lookup returns CDR1 DFQATT and CDR2 SNEGSKA (reference sequence). The CDR3 spells CSARKYQETQYF. The CDR3, as DNA: TGCAGTGCTAGGAAGTACCAAGAGACCCAGTACTTC.

The chain links TRBV14 to TRBJ1-5; D remains unclear. Germline V lookup: CDR1 SGHDN, CDR2 FVKESK. V was trimmed by 0 bases and J by 3 bases, leaving 9 bases between them. This CDR3 has 15 amino acids. For the CDR3, the DNA is TGTGCCAGCAGCCAAGAAGTAAGGACCAATCAGCCCCAGCATTTT. Encoded protein: CASSQEVRTNQPQHF. Full variable domain (remainder filled in from reference TRBV14 and TRBJ1-5): EAGVTQFPSHSVIEKGQTVTLRCDPISGHDNLYWYRRVMGKEIKFLLHFVKESKQDESGMPNNRFLAERTGGTYSTLKVQPAELEDSGVYFCASSQEVRTNQPQHFGDGTRLSIL.

The J gene is TRBJ2-5, the V gene TRBV20-1; 9 nucleotides match TRBD2. The CDR3 consists of 13 residues. The J segment lost 3 bases and the V segment lost 4 bases, leaving 3 bases of the junction unmatched. CDR1 is DFQATT and CDR2 is SNEGSKA in the germline V gene (reference sequence). The CDR3 loop reads CSAKREEKETQYF. As DNA, the CDR3 is TGCAGTGCTAAGCGGGAGGAGAAAGAGACCCAGTACTTC.

This clonotype was seen at least ten times. This chain joins TRBV29-1 and TRBJ2-7; D is possibly TRBD1 or TRBD2 (5 bases each). Germline V CDR1 and CDR2: SQVTM, ANQGSEA. This CDR3 spans 13 amino acids. Trimming left V 7 bases short and J 0 bases short, with 13 bases between. The DNA for the CDR3 is TGCAGCGGAGTAGGGACCAGCTCCTACGAGCAGTACTTC. Protein sequence: CSGVGTSSYEQYF.

This clonotype was picked up one time. At one of its ends the junction is not consistent with the germline gene, which may arise from a read error. The V call is TRBV12-3 or TRBV12-4, the J call TRBJ1-5, with a possible D match to TRBD1 (5 bases). The CDR3 covers 13 residues. CDR3 coding DNA: TGTGCCAACAGTTTGCAGGGAAAACAGCCCCAGCATTTT. This gives the protein CANSLQGKQPQHF.

This clonotype has just a few counts. The V and J genes are TRBV5-1 and TRBJ2-7; perhaps TRBD1 as D (6 bases). This CDR3 is 15 amino acids long. The V end was cut by 0 bases, the J end by 2 bases, with 12 bases between. Germline V gene sequence: CDR1 SGHRS, CDR2 YFSETQ. The CDR3 DNA reads as TGCGCCAGCAGCTTGGCTGGACAGTTAACCTACGAGCAGTACTTC. This translates into CASSLAGQLTYEQYF.

V is TRBV6-1 and J is TRBJ1-2; D might be TRBD1 (5 bases). The CDR3 is made up of 14 amino acids. V was pared by 3 bases and J by 4 bases, with 12 bases between. Looked up from germline, CDR1 is MNHNS and CDR2 is SASEGT. CDR3 nucleotides: TGTGCCAGCAGTGACCAAGGGGCCGTCTATGGCTACACCTTC. This translates into CASSDQGAVYGYTF.

This clonotype was observed a few times. V gene TRBV29-1 combines with J gene TRBJ1-1; 9 nucleotides agree with TRBD1. V trimming: 5 bases; J trimming: 3 bases; junction bases outside the gene matches: 4. The V gene's germline CDR1 is SQVTM and CDR2 ANQGSEA. The CDR3 is 13 residues long. CDR3 sequence: CSVRTGADTEAFF. The DNA for the CDR3 is TGCAGCGTTCGGACAGGGGCGGACACTGAAGCTTTCTTT.

This clonotype was seen only a few times. V gene TRBV28 combines with J gene TRBJ2-1; no reliable D call. The CDR3 covers 14 residues. CDR1 is MDHEN and CDR2 is SYDVKM in the germline V gene. V lost 8 bases, J lost 5 bases, and 16 bases lay in between. CDR3 bases: TGTGCCAGCGGGCCCCCGGTTCGCAACAATGAGCAGTTCTTC. It yields the protein CASGPPVRNNEQFF.

The chain couples TRBV29-1 to TRBJ1-1; tentative D call: TRBD1 (5 bases). Trimming removed 0 bases from V and 4 bases from J, with 12 bases in between. The CDR3 contains 14 residues. Looked up from germline, CDR1 is SQVTM and CDR2 is ANQGSEA. The DNA for the CDR3 is TGCAGCGTTGAAGATGGTGGGGGGGTCACTGAAGCTTTCTTT. Its translation is CSVEDGGGVTEAFF.

This clonotype has a count of ten or more. The chain carries TRBV20-1 and TRBJ2-4; 14 nucleotides line up with TRBD2. Germline CDR1 is DFQATT and CDR2 is SNEGSKA (reference sequence). V trimming: 4 bases; J trimming: 8 bases; junction bases outside the gene matches: 4. The CDR3 has 14 residues. The CDR3 sequence: CSAKTSGRGDIQYF. As DNA, the CDR3 is TGCAGTGCTAAGACTAGCGGGAGGGGGGACATTCAGTACTTC.

V and J are TRBV2 and TRBJ2-7; D tentatively reads TRBD1 or TRBD2 (6 bases each). Germline CDR1 reads SNHLY; CDR2 reads FYNNEI. Trimming stripped 8 bases from V and 7 bases from J, with 18 bases between. This CDR3 has 13 residues. CDR3 sequence (DNA): TGTGCCAGCTCGCGGGACATAGGCAATGAGCAGTACTTC. This translates into CASSRDIGNEQYF.

J is TRBJ1-3 and V is TRBV12-3 or TRBV12-4; D uncertain. This CDR3 contains 14 residues. V was cut by 6 bases and J by 0 bases, with 9 bases left in between. CDR3 DNA: TGTGCCAGCAGACGGACCAGCTCTGGAAACACCATATATTTT. Translation: CASRRTSSGNTIYF.

The chain is built from TRBV6-2 or TRBV6-3 and TRBJ2-5; D uncertain. Germline V gives CDR1 MNHEY, CDR2 SVGEGT. CDR3 length: 17 residues. The germline V and J ends were trimmed by 3 bases and 3 bases, with 20 bases remaining between them. The CDR3 is CASSYPPRWGSKETQYF. The CDR3 DNA reads TGTGCCAGCAGTTATCCACCCCGATGGGGATCGAAAGAGACCCAGTACTTC.

J is TRBJ1-5 and V is TRBV20-1; a weak D match, TRBD1 (5 bases). V was clipped by 2 bases and J by 7 bases, with 15 bases between them. This CDR3 spans 14 amino acids. Germline values: CDR1 DFQATT, CDR2 SNEGSKA (reference sequence). The CDR3: CSARSLGGRQPQHF. The CDR3, as DNA: TGCAGTGCTAGATCTCTGGGGGGGAGGCAGCCCCAGCATTTT.

This chain connects TRBV6-6 to TRBJ2-1, with 7 positions matching TRBD2. This CDR3 comprises 14 residues. CDR1 MNHNY and CDR2 SVGAGI come from the germline V gene (reference sequence). The V segment lost 1 base and the J segment 7 bases; nucleotides outside the gene matches: 4. CDR3 coding DNA: TGTGCCAGCAGTTACTTCAAACTAGCGAATGAGCAGTTCTTC. Protein product: CASSYFKLANEQFF.

The V and J genes are TRBV14 and TRBJ2-1; 7 bases map to TRBD1. The germline CDR1 and CDR2 sequences are SGHDN and FVKESK. V lost 1 base to trimming and J lost 3 bases; unmatched junction nucleotides: 6. This CDR3 region has 16 residues. CDR3 residues: CASSQAGPGGYNEQFF. The CDR3 region has the DNA TGTGCCAGCAGCCAAGCGGGGCCAGGGGGCTACAATGAGCAGTTCTTC.

The rearrangement links TRBV20-1 to TRBJ2-7; 9 nucleotides match TRBD1. After removal of 3 bases from V and 3 bases from J, the junction contained 9 bases not matched to a gene. Germline V lookup: CDR1 DFQATT, CDR2 SNEGSKA (reference sequence). The CDR3 runs to 15 residues. CDR3 nucleotide sequence: TGCAGTGCTAGGTATGGGACAGGGCCAAGCTACGAGCAGTACTTC. This sequence encodes CSARYGTGPSYEQYF.